Following are 14 T cell receptor beta chains from one sample sequenced in a study of blood T cells in healthy people across ages. Together with a sample-barcoded 5' primer, a J-beta primer mix was included in a second PCR lasting about 6 to 11 cycles. Each CDR3 protein gets one entry after TCRdb re-called the 5' RACE reads with MiXCR. The sample yields about 650,000 distinct CDR3 sequences, 32% seen once. Source material: blood. These TCRs come from a woman at least 80 years old in good health.

In its sample, this clonotype was seen a few times. Since a much larger clone is just one base distant, this may be a read error. The chain employs TRBV6-2 or TRBV6-3 and TRBJ2-1; D is undetermined. The J call is in doubt because the DNA end fits TRBJ2-7 better. This CDR3 comprises 13 residues. Germline V gives CDR1 MNHEY, CDR2 SVGEGT. CDR3 loop: CASRPSSYNEQYF. As DNA, the CDR3 is TGTGCCAGCAGACCAAGCTCCTACAATGAGCAGTACTTC.

The table lists this clonotype with many counts. V gene TRBV4-1 combines with J gene TRBJ2-7; the match to TRBD2 covers 8 bases. The V gene's germline CDR1 is MGHRA and CDR2 YSYEKL. This CDR3 is built from 16 residues. V trimming: 2 bases; J trimming: 3 bases; junction bases outside the gene matches: 9. CDR3 sequence: CASSQTFGGGGYEQYF. The CDR3 bases are TGCGCCAGCAGCCAAACGTTCGGGGGGGGCGGCTACGAGCAGTACTTC.

J is TRBJ1-5 and V is TRBV30; D gene unclear. The CDR3 spans 12 residues. Trimming took 2 bases from V and 6 from J, leaving 8 bases between them. Germline CDR1 GTSNPN, CDR2 SVGIG (reference sequence). CDR3 amino acids: CAWSRVGQPQHF. CDR3 coding DNA: TGTGCCTGGAGTCGAGTGGGTCAGCCCCAGCATTTT. The complete variable domain, with remaining parts taken from reference TRBV30 and TRBJ1-5, reads SQTIHQWPATLVQPVGSPLSLECTVEGTSNPNLYWYRQAAGRGLQLLFYSVGIGQISSEVPQNLSASRPQDRQFILSSKKLLLSDSGFYLCAWSRVGQPQHFGDGTRLSIL.

This clonotype was observed at least ten times. This chain uses TRBV7-8 with TRBJ2-7; the D gene is possibly TRBD1 (5 bases). CDR1 SGHVS and CDR2 FQNEAQ come from the germline V gene. Trimming removed 0 bases from V and 3 bases from J, with 18 bases in between. The CDR3 is 17 amino acids. The CDR3 loop reads CASSLASGQGIYYEQYF. DNA of the CDR3: TGTGCCAGCAGCTTAGCCTCAGGGCAGGGTATATACTACGAGCAGTACTTC.

This clonotype was observed at least ten times. The chain is built from TRBV15 and TRBJ2-3, with D perhaps matching TRBD1 (6 bases). V lost 3 bases, J lost 3 bases, and 10 bases lay in between. Per germline, CDR1 LNHNV and CDR2 YYDKDF (reference sequence). The CDR3 runs to 14 residues. This CDR3 reads CATSRLQGTDTQYF. Written as DNA, the CDR3 is TGTGCCACCAGCAGGCTACAGGGAACAGATACGCAGTATTTT.

For this clonotype: A read error is possible here, since a much larger clone lies one base away. The chain is built from TRBV6-2 or TRBV6-3 and TRBJ2-5; 9 positions agree with TRBD2. V shed 5 bases and J 11 bases; nucleotides not matched to a gene: 12. CDR3 size: 14 residues. The germline CDR1 and CDR2 sequences are MNHEY and SVGEGT. CDR3 protein: CASSLAGRHNEQYF. In nucleotides, the CDR3 is TGTGCCAGCAGTCTAGCGGGGCGGCACAATGAGCAGTACTTC.

The V call is TRBV6-2 or TRBV6-3, the J call TRBJ1-5, with D unclear. Germline V gene data show CDR1 as MNHEY and CDR2 as SVGEGT. Trimming removed 7 bases at V and 0 bases at J, with 10 bases between. This CDR3 is built from 14 residues. CDR3 coding DNA: TGTGCCAGCACCTCCCCAGCTAGCAATCAGCCCCAGCATTTT. The encoded protein is CASTSPASNQPQHF.

V and J are TRBV20-1 and TRBJ2-1; D uncertain. This CDR3 region has 16 residues. Looked up from germline, CDR1 is DFQATT and CDR2 is SNEGSKA (reference sequence). With 0 bases removed from V and 0 bases from J, the gap between germline ends came to 12 bases. The CDR3: CSARDHDSISYNEQFF. The CDR3 coding sequence is TGCAGTGCTAGAGATCATGATAGCATCTCCTACAATGAGCAGTTCTTC.

A word on this clonotype: Since a much larger clone is just one base distant, this may be a read error. The rearrangement uses TRBV27 and TRBJ1-2; D not resolved. The CDR3 loop spans 14 amino acids. The germline CDR1 and CDR2 sequences are MNHEY and SMNVEV (reference sequence). The DNA of the CDR3 is TGTGCCAACAGTTTACACAACGCTAACTATGGCTACACCTTC. Its translation: CANSLHNANYGYTF.

Many counts were recorded for this clonotype. The chain links TRBV6-5 to TRBJ2-7; D not certain. Trimming removed 2 bases from V and 1 base from J, with 9 bases in between. This CDR3 is built from 14 residues. Looked up from germline, CDR1 is MNHEY and CDR2 is SVGAGI. The CDR3 DNA reads as TGTGCCAGCAGTTACACCGGACGGTCCTACGAGCAGTACTTC. It specifies CASSYTGRSYEQYF.

This clonotype was picked up a small number of times. V gene TRBV6-1 combines with J gene TRBJ1-1; a weak D match, TRBD1 (6 bases). This CDR3 spans 15 amino acids. Trimming pared 1 base from V and 5 bases from J, leaving 14 bases between. Per the germline V gene, CDR1 is MNHNS and CDR2 is SASEGT. This CDR3 reads CASSEVGGGWTEAFF. CDR3 DNA sequence: TGTGCCAGCAGTGAAGTTGGAGGGGGATGGACTGAAGCTTTCTTT.

Regarding this clonotype: Since a much larger clone is just one base distant, this may be a read error. Written as DNA, the CDR3 is TGTGCCAGCAGCTTAGCAAAGGAAGCTTTCTTT. It translates to CASSLAKEAFF. The V and J genes are TRBV7-2 and TRBJ1-1; the D is unclear. The germline CDR1 and CDR2 sequences are SGHTA and FQGNSA. Trimming removed 0 bases from V and 8 bases from J, with 4 bases in between. The CDR3 consists of 11 residues.

The rearrangement joins TRBV7-2 to TRBJ2-1; D possibly matches TRBD1 or TRBD2 (5 bases each). This CDR3 region has 17 residues. Germline V lookup: CDR1 SGHTA, CDR2 FQGNSA. Trimming removed 5 bases at V and 6 bases at J, with 23 bases between. This CDR3 is CASSPQGLQAGVNEQFF. The CDR3 region has the DNA TGTGCCAGCAGCCCTCAGGGTTTACAGGCGGGTGTCAATGAGCAGTTCTTC.

This clonotype was seen only a few times. The rearrangement uses TRBV30 and TRBJ1-1; TRBD1 aligns across 7 bases. V trimming: 4 bases; J trimming: 4 bases; junction bases outside the gene matches: 6. The germline gives CDR1 GTSNPN, CDR2 SVGIG (reference sequence). This CDR3 is built from 13 residues. CDR3 sequence: CAWKTGAGTEAFF. As DNA, the CDR3 is TGTGCCTGGAAAACAGGGGCAGGCACTGAAGCTTTCTTT.